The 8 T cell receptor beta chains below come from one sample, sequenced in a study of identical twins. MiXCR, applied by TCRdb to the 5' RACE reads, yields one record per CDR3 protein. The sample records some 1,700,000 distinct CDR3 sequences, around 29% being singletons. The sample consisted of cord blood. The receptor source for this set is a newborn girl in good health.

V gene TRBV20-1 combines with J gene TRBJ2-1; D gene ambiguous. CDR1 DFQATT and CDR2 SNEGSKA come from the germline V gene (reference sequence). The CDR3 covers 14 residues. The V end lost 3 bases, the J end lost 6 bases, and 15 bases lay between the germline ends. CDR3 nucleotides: TGCAGTGCTAGGGAAGCGCTGCCGAGCAATGAGCAGTTCTTC. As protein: CSAREALPSNEQFF.

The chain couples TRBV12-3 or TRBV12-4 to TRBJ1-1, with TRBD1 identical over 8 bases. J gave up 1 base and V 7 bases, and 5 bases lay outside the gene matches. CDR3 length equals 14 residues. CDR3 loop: CASTRGQENTEAFF. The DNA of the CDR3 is TGTGCCAGCACCAGGGGACAGGAGAACACTGAAGCTTTCTTT.

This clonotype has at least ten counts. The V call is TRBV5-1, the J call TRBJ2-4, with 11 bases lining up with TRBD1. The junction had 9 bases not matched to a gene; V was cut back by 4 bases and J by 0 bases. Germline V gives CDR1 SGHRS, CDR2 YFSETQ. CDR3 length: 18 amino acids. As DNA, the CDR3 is TGCGCCAGCAGCAGGACAGGGGGCGTCTCTCTAGCCAAAAACATTCAGTACTTC. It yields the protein CASSRTGGVSLAKNIQYF.

CDR3 DNA sequence: TGTGCCAGCAGAGCCCAGGGACTTTCCTACGAGCAGTACTTC. Its translation is CASRAQGLSYEQYF. The rearrangement links TRBV28 to TRBJ2-7; TRBD2 might be the D (6 bases). The V gene's germline CDR1 is MDHEN and CDR2 SYDVKM. There are 14 residues in the CDR3. Trimming left V 6 bases short and J 1 base short, with 13 bases between.

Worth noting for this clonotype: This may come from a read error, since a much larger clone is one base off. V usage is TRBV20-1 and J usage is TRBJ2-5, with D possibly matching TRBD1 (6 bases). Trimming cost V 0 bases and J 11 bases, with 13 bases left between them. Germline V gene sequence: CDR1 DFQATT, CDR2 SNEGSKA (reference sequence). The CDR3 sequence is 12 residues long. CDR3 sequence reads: CSARDQGSKQYF. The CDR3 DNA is TGCAGTGCTAGAGATCAGGGGTCAAAGCAGTACTTC.

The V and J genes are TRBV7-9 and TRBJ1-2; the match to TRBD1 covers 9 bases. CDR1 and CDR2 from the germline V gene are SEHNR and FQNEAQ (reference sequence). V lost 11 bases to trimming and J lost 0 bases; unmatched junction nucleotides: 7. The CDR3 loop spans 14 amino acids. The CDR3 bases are TGTGCCTTCGCGGACAGGGGATCTAACTATGGCTACACCTTC. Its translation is CAFADRGSNYGYTF.

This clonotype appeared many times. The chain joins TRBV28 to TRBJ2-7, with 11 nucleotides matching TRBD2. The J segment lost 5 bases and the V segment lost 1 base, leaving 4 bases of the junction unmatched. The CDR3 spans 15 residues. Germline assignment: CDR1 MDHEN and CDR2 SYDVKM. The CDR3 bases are TGTGCCAGCAGTTTATCGACTAGCGGGATGGACGAGCAGTACTTC. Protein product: CASSLSTSGMDEQYF.

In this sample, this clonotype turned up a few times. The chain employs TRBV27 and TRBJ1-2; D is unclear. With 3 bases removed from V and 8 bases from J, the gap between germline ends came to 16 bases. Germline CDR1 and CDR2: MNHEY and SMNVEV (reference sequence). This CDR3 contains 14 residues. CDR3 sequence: CASSFGDQVGGYTF. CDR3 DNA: TGTGCCAGCAGTTTTGGAGACCAGGTGGGAGGCTACACCTTC.